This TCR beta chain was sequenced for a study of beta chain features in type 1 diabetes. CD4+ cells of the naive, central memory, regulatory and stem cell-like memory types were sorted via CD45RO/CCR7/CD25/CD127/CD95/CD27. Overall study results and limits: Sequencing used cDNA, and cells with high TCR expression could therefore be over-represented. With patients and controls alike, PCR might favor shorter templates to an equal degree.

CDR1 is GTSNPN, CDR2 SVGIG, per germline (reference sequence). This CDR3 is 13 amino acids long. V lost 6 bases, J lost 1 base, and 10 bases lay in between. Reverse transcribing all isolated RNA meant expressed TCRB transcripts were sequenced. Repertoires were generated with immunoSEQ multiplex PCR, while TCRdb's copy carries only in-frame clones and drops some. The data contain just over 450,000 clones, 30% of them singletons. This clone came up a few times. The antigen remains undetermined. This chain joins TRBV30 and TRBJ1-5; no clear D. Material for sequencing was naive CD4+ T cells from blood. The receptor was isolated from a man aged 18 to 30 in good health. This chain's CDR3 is CACGLRSNQPQHF. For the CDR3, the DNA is TGTGCCTGCGGATTACGAAGCAATCAGCCCCAGCATTTT.